The rows below give T cell receptor beta chains drawn from one sample of a study of cytomegalovirus exposure and HLA in healthy donors. Method: immunoSEQ multiplex PCR; TCRdb's copy keeps in-frame clones and lacks some. The data show about 170,000 clones, roughly 82% seen once. Sequenced sample: PBMCs. Receptors originate from a girl aged 10 to 17 in good health and CMV-seropositive. CDR3s include the opening cysteine and the closing phenylalanine or tryptophan. Each record gives: V gene, D gene, J gene, clone size, CDR3 DNA, CDR3 protein. A D gene is named only where the DNA matches it firmly. Only part of the rows carry a size: once, few, many, or a class if the clone is expanded.

>TRBV11-3|NA|TRBJ1-3|NA
TGTGCCAGCAGCTCGCACGGGGGCTCTGGAAACACCATATATTTT
CASSSHGGSGNTIYF
>TRBV7-2|NA|TRBJ1-4|NA
TGTGCCAGCAGTTGGAGCCGGCAGGGAAATGAAAAACTGTTTTTT
CASSWSRQGNEKLFF
>TRBV7-3|TRBD2|TRBJ2-3|NA
TGTGCCAGCAGCGCCAAACCTAACGGGGGGTTTAAAGATACGCAGTATTTT
CASSAKPNGGFKDTQYF
>TRBV28|NA|TRBJ2-1|NA
TGTGCCAGCAGCAACCGCCAGGGCAGTGAGCAGTTCTTC
CASSNRQGSEQFF
>TRBV7-2|NA|TRBJ1-1|NA
TGTGCCAGCAGCTGGAAGATAGGACAGACTCCCGGGACTGAAGCTTTCTTT
CASSWKIGQTPGTEAFF
>TRBV29-1|NA|TRBJ2-1|NA
TGCAGCGTTGAAATCGGGTTTCAGTTCTTC
CSVEIGFQFF
>TRBV7-6|NA|TRBJ2-7|NA
TGTGCCAGCAGCCCTATTGTCACAGGTCGCGAGCAGTACTTC
CASSPIVTGREQYF
>TRBV13|NA|TRBJ1-2|once
TGTGCCAGCAGCTTCCGGTGGGGGGTCGACTATGGCTACACCTTC
CASSFRWGVDYGYTF
>TRBV9|NA|TRBJ1-3|NA
TGTGCCAGCAGCGTAACAGCAATCTCTGGAAACACCATATATTTT
CASSVTAISGNTIYF
>TRBV15|NA|TRBJ2-7|NA
TGTGCCACCAGCAGAGGCCTCGGGCGGACAAGCTCCTACGAGCAGTACTTC
CATSRGLGRTSSYEQYF
>TRBV28|TRBD1|TRBJ2-7|NA
TGTGCCAGCAGTCCACCAGGGACAGGGAGTTTGAGGCAGTACTTC
CASSPPGTGSLRQYF
>TRBV29-1|TRBD2|TRBJ2-3|once
TGCAGCGTCGGGACTAGCGGGAGCACAGATACGCAGTATTTT
CSVGTSGSTDTQYF
>TRBV5-5|NA|TRBJ1-5|NA
TGTGCCAGCAGCATCAGGGGAGTTGACAATCAGCCCCAGCATTTT
CASSIRGVDNQPQHF
>TRBV28|NA|TRBJ2-7|once
TGTGCCAGCAGTTTCGTCAGGGGTAATGCGGACGAGCAGTACTTC
CASSFVRGNADEQYF
>TRBV12-5|NA|TRBJ1-2|NA
TGTGCTAGTGGTTTTCGCCGAGGAGGACATGGCTACACCTTC
CASGFRRGGHGYTF
>TRBV5-1|TRBD2|TRBJ2-3|NA
TGCGCCAGCAGCTTGAGGTCGTGGGGACTAGCGGAAATACAGGCGGGAACAGATACGCAGTATTTT
CASSLRSWGLAEIQAGTDTQYF
>TRBV6-6|TRBD2|TRBJ2-7|NA
TGTGCCAGCAGGGCTAGCGGGAGCCGCGAGCAGTACTTC
CASRASGSREQYF
>TRBV4-1|TRBD1|TRBJ1-4|few
TGCGCCAGCAGCCAAGATGGGACAGGGTATGAAAAACTGTTTTTT
CASSQDGTGYEKLFF
>TRBV4-3|NA|TRBJ2-2|NA
TGCGCCAGCAGCCAAGCCCGATGGGGGCAGTCCACCGGGGAGCTGTTTTTT
CASSQARWGQSTGELFF
>TRBV19|TRBD1|TRBJ1-2|once
TGTGCCAGTACCCCAGGGGGGAACTATGGCTACACCTTC
CASTPGGNYGYTF
>TRBV27|NA|TRBJ2-3|NA
TGTGCCAGCAGTTTGTTGCGGTACACAGATACGCAGTATTTT
CASSLLRYTDTQYF
>TRBV15|NA|TRBJ2-3|NA
TGTGCCACCAGCAGAGAGCCACGAGAGCGTGATACGCAGTATTTT
CATSREPRERDTQYF
>TRBV29-1|NA|TRBJ2-4|NA
TGCAGCGTTGATCAGGCCGAGGGGGTTCAGTACTTC
CSVDQAEGVQYF
>TRBV6-1|TRBD2|TRBJ2-7|NA
TGTGCCAGCACAGCTAGCGGGTCCTACGAGCAGTACTTC
CASTASGSYEQYF
>TRBV19|TRBD1|TRBJ2-7|NA
TGTGCCAGTAGTATGTATCCGGGACAGAGATACGAGCAGTACTTC
CASSMYPGQRYEQYF
>TRBV28|NA|TRBJ1-2|NA
TGTGCCAGCAGTCGGGACACCTCATCCCATGGCTACACCTTC
CASSRDTSSHGYTF
>TRBV5-1|TRBD1|TRBJ1-1|NA
TGCGCCAGCAGCCCGGGACAGGGGGGGACTGAAGCTTTCTTT
CASSPGQGGTEAFF
>TRBV21-1|NA|TRBJ2-5|few
TGTGCCAGCAGCAACGCCGGGACTAGCGGGGCCCCCCAAGAGACCCAGTACTTC
CASSNAGTSGAPQETQYF
>TRBV19|NA|TRBJ1-5|few
TGTGCCAGTAGTTTCATCATGGGGCAGGAGAATCAGCCCCAGCATTTT
CASSFIMGQENQPQHF